Following are 24 T cell receptor beta chains from one sample sequenced in a study of blood T cell repertoires in COVID-19 (dated by TCRdb to about 2020). To prepare the library, the immunoSEQ multiplex PCR assay was applied. TCRdb carries this immuneACCESS record with in-frame sequences only. Its versions omit some clonotypes, under half of them owing to an unresolved V gene in the studies checked, with the rest unexplained. This sample gives more than 95,000 clones in total; approximately 85% of them show up just once. Together, the top ten hold 25% to 30% of the sample. Sequencing was done on a sample of peripheral blood. The receptors shown here come from a woman at least 80 years old with acute or convalescent COVID-19.

This chain uses TRBV25-1 with TRBJ2-2; no firm D call. V gave up 2 bases and J gave up 5 bases, with 6 bases separating them. CDR1 is MGHDK, CDR2 SYGVNS, per germline. This CDR3 is 13 amino acids long. The DNA for the CDR3 is TGTGCCAGCAGTGAACAACTAACCGGGGAGCTGTTTTTT. Translating it yields CASSEQLTGELFF.

The V gene is TRBV5-6, the J gene TRBJ1-1; TRBD1 matches at 7 bases. With 0 bases clipped from V and 10 bases from J, the junction kept 18 bases outside the gene matches. Germline assignment: CDR1 SGHDT and CDR2 YYEEEE. This CDR3 comprises 17 residues. The CDR3 is CASSLGTGTAYRYRAFF. CDR3 sequence (DNA): TGTGCCAGCAGCTTGGGGACCGGGACAGCCTACAGGTACCGAGCTTTCTTT.

The genes are TRBV7-2 and TRBJ2-5, with 10 bases fitting TRBD2. The CDR3 runs to 17 residues. The V gene end was trimmed by 1 base and the J gene end by 4 bases; junction bases not matched to a gene: 9. CDR1 SGHTA and CDR2 FQGNSA come from the germline V gene. The CDR3 nucleotides read TGTGCCAGCAGCTTAGGTCCTAGCGGGGGCCGGGGAGAGACCCAGTACTTC. Translating gives CASSLGPSGGRGETQYF.

The chain employs TRBV6-5 and TRBJ1-2; D gene unclear. Germline CDR1 reads MNHEY; CDR2 reads SVGAGI. The ends were cut back, 0 bases at V and 8 bases at J, with 10 bases in the middle. This CDR3 has 13 amino acids. CDR3 DNA sequence: TGTGCCAGCAGTTACTCCCCCCCCGGGGGCTACACCTTC. Protein sequence: CASSYSPPGGYTF.

The chain joins TRBV18 to TRBJ1-1, with a tentative D call TRBD1 (6 bases). The ends were cut back, 3 bases at V and 0 bases at J, with 14 bases in the middle. The CDR3 spans 16 residues. The germline gives CDR1 KGHSH, CDR2 LQKENI. Written as DNA, the CDR3 is TGTGCCAGCTCACCGGCATCTAGGGGGATGAACACTGAAGCTTTCTTT. Translated: CASSPASRGMNTEAFF.

This chain joins TRBV5-6 and TRBJ1-4, with 10 bases lining up with TRBD1. The V gene's germline CDR1 is SGHDT and CDR2 YYEEEE. The CDR3 has 17 residues. V lost 2 bases to trimming and J lost 7 bases; unmatched junction nucleotides: 11. The CDR3 loop is CASSFVPGQGRGEKLFF. The CDR3 coding sequence is TGTGCCAGCAGCTTCGTCCCGGGACAGGGGCGGGGTGAAAAACTGTTTTTT.

This clone was recorded a few times. The chain recombines TRBV5-1 with TRBJ2-7; maybe TRBD2 (5 bases). The CDR3 has 15 residues. Per the germline V gene, CDR1 is SGHRS and CDR2 is YFSETQ. Trimming cost V 0 bases and J 1 base, with 11 bases left between them. The CDR3 bases are TGCGCCAGCAGCTTGGGACATCGGGGTTCCTACGAGCAGTACTTC. Its protein product is CASSLGHRGSYEQYF.

The rearrangement links TRBV19 to TRBJ1-1; no reliable D call. V was trimmed by 3 bases and J by 6 bases, leaving 11 bases between them. Germline V gives CDR1 LNHDA, CDR2 SQIVND (reference sequence). This CDR3 is built from 13 residues. CDR3 sequence reads: CASSIDSYSEAFF. CDR3 DNA: TGTGCCAGTAGTATTGATTCTTACTCTGAAGCTTTCTTT. Combining the CDR3 with reference TRBV19 and TRBJ1-1 gives the whole variable domain DGGITQSPKYLFRKEGQNVTLSCEQNLNHDAMYWYRQDPGQGLRLIYYSQIVNDFQKGDIAEGYSVSREKKESFPLTVTSAQKNPTAFYLCASSIDSYSEAFFGQGTRLTVV.

The chain couples TRBV10-3 to TRBJ2-7, with TRBD1 matching 7 bases. Germline V gene lookup returns CDR1 ENHRY and CDR2 SYGVKD. The CDR3 loop spans 13 amino acids. The V segment lost 3 bases and the J segment 3 bases; nucleotides outside the gene matches: 2. The CDR3 is CAISDGQDYEQYF. The DNA for the CDR3 is TGTGCCATCAGTGATGGACAGGACTACGAGCAGTACTTC.

The gene calls are TRBV7-2 and TRBJ2-5; D is unresolved. This CDR3 region has 12 residues. In germline, CDR1 is SGHTA, CDR2 FQGNSA. Trimming removed 0 bases from V and 5 bases from J, with 4 bases in between. For the CDR3, the DNA is TGTGCCAGCAGCTTAGCGCGCGAGACCCAGTACTTC. Its protein is CASSLARETQYF.

The chain combines TRBV5-1 with TRBJ1-2; TRBD1 agrees at 9 bases. CDR1 and CDR2 from the germline V gene are SGHRS and YFSETQ. The CDR3 has 14 residues. V dropped 0 bases and J dropped 4; count of bases not matched to a gene: 1. CDR3 loop: CASSLEGQGYGYTF. CDR3 nucleotides: TGCGCCAGCAGCTTGGAGGGACAGGGCTATGGCTACACCTTC.

The gene calls are TRBV6-5 and TRBJ1-1, with D maybe TRBD1 (6 bases). V lost 2 bases and J lost 8, with 15 bases in between. The CDR3 spans 14 residues. Germline CDR1 and CDR2: MNHEY and SVGAGI. The CDR3 sequence: CASSYRTEVGEAFF. Here the CDR3 DNA reads TGTGCCAGCAGTTACCGGACAGAGGTAGGGGAAGCTTTCTTT.

This clone was counted a single time. The V gene is TRBV5-1, the J gene TRBJ2-2; 8 bases map to TRBD1. Losses at the gene ends were 3 bases for V and 3 bases for J; bases not matched to a gene: 1. CDR1 is SGHRS and CDR2 is YFSETQ in the germline V gene. This CDR3 region has 14 residues. CDR3 in amino acids: CASSSTGDTGELFF. The DNA for the CDR3 is TGCGCCAGCAGCTCGACAGGGGACACCGGGGAGCTGTTTTTT.

The chain employs TRBV5-8 and TRBJ1-4; maybe TRBD1 (5 bases). This CDR3 spans 14 amino acids. Trimming cost V 0 bases and J 12 bases, with 15 bases left between them. CDR1 SGHTS and CDR2 YDEGEE come from the germline V gene. The CDR3 sequence is CASSLGQGFEELFF. CDR3 bases: TGTGCCAGCAGCTTGGGGCAGGGCTTCGAGGAACTGTTTTTT.

The V gene is TRBV7-9, the J gene TRBJ2-1; D gene unclear. Germline V lookup: CDR1 SEHNR, CDR2 FQNEAQ (reference sequence). Trimming shortened V by 5 bases and J by 5 bases, and 4 bases separated the two germline ends. CDR3 length: 11 residues. The CDR3 here is CASSRDNEQFF. The CDR3 region has the DNA TGTGCCAGCAGCCGGGACAATGAGCAGTTCTTC. The full variable domain, its missing parts supplied by reference TRBV7-9 and TRBJ2-1, is DTGVSQNPRHKITKRGQNVTFRCDPISEHNRLYWYRQTLGQGPEFLTYFQNEAQLEKSRLLSDRFSAERPKGSFSTLEIQRTEQGDSAMYLCASSRDNEQFFGPGTRLTVL.

The chain recombines TRBV3-1 (or the pseudogene TRBV3-2) with TRBJ1-5; TRBD1 is a possible D gene (6 bases). The germline V gene has CDR1 LGHDT and CDR2 YNNKEL (reference sequence). CDR3 size: 15 residues. Trimming stripped 0 bases from V and 6 bases from J, with 12 bases between. The CDR3 DNA is TGTGCCAGCAGCCAAGATGGGGGCTGGGGTCAGCCCCAGCATTTT. This sequence encodes CASSQDGGWGQPQHF.

Only a few counts were recorded for this clone. V usage is TRBV7-9 and J usage is TRBJ1-5, with 7 bases fitting TRBD1. This CDR3 contains 16 residues. Germline assignment: CDR1 SEHNR and CDR2 FQNEAQ (reference sequence). The V gene end was trimmed by 1 base and the J gene end by 3 bases; junction bases not matched to a gene: 6. CDR3: CASSLGTGELNQPQHF. DNA of the CDR3: TGTGCCAGCAGCTTAGGGACAGGCGAGCTCAATCAGCCCCAGCATTTT.

The rearrangement joins TRBV4-1 to TRBJ1-2; 9 bases agree with TRBD1. V shed 3 bases and J 3 bases; nucleotides not matched to a gene: 8. The CDR3 contains 16 residues. CDR1 is MGHRA and CDR2 is YSYEKL in the germline V gene. CDR3 in amino acids: CASSQLGTGWDYGYTF. In DNA, the CDR3 is TGCGCCAGCAGCCAGCTGGGGACAGGGTGGGACTATGGCTACACCTTC.

CDR3 region: CASSIPRYPETQYF. The CDR3 nucleotides read TGTGCCAGTAGTATTCCCCGGTATCCCGAGACCCAGTACTTC. The chain links TRBV19 to TRBJ2-5, with no clear D. This CDR3 is 14 amino acids long. CDR1 is LNHDA, CDR2 SQIVND, per germline (reference sequence). The V gene lost 3 bases and the J gene lost 5 bases, with 13 bases spanning the gap.

The V call is TRBV27, the J call TRBJ2-5; 8 bases agree with TRBD1. The CDR3 is made up of 14 amino acids. After removal of 9 bases from V and 1 base from J, the junction contained 7 bases not matched to a gene. Germline CDR1 is MNHEY and CDR2 is SMNVEV (reference sequence). The CDR3 nucleotides read TGTGCCAGTGGCCGAGACAGGGGCCAAGAGACCCAGTACTTC. The encoded protein is CASGRDRGQETQYF.

The rearrangement joins TRBV28 to TRBJ1-4; a weak D match, TRBD1 (6 bases). CDR3 length equals 15 residues. V lost 2 bases, J lost 4 bases, and 11 bases lay in between. Germline-derived CDR1 and CDR2 are MDHEN and SYDVKM. CDR3 loop: CASSLPTGYNEKLFF. In nucleotides, the CDR3 is TGTGCCAGCAGTTTACCAACAGGGTATAATGAAAAACTGTTTTTT.

V is TRBV5-1 and J is TRBJ1-2; TRBD1 aligns across 9 bases. The CDR3 extends over 14 amino acids. The germline CDR1 and CDR2 sequences are SGHRS and YFSETQ. J was trimmed by 8 bases and V by 5 bases; bases with no gene match: 10. The CDR3 DNA reads TGCGCCAGCAGAGATCTGAGGACAGGGGACGGCTACACCTTC. It translates to CASRDLRTGDGYTF.

The chain uses TRBV28 and TRBJ1-2, with D possibly being TRBD1 (5 bases). This CDR3 region has 14 residues. The ends were cut back, 4 bases at V and 2 bases at J, with 11 bases in the middle. CDR1 is MDHEN and CDR2 is SYDVKM in the germline V gene. CDR3 loop: CASSYLGGNYGYTF. CDR3 in DNA: TGTGCCAGCAGTTATCTGGGGGGAAACTATGGCTACACCTTC.

This chain links TRBV5-1 with TRBJ2-1; no clear D. Germline assignment: CDR1 SGHRS and CDR2 YFSETQ. This CDR3 comprises 15 residues. V was cut by 0 bases and J by 0 bases, with 7 bases left in between. The DNA of the CDR3 is TGCGCCAGCAGCTTGGAGTCTAGCTCCTACAATGAGCAGTTCTTC. Its translation is CASSLESSSYNEQFF.